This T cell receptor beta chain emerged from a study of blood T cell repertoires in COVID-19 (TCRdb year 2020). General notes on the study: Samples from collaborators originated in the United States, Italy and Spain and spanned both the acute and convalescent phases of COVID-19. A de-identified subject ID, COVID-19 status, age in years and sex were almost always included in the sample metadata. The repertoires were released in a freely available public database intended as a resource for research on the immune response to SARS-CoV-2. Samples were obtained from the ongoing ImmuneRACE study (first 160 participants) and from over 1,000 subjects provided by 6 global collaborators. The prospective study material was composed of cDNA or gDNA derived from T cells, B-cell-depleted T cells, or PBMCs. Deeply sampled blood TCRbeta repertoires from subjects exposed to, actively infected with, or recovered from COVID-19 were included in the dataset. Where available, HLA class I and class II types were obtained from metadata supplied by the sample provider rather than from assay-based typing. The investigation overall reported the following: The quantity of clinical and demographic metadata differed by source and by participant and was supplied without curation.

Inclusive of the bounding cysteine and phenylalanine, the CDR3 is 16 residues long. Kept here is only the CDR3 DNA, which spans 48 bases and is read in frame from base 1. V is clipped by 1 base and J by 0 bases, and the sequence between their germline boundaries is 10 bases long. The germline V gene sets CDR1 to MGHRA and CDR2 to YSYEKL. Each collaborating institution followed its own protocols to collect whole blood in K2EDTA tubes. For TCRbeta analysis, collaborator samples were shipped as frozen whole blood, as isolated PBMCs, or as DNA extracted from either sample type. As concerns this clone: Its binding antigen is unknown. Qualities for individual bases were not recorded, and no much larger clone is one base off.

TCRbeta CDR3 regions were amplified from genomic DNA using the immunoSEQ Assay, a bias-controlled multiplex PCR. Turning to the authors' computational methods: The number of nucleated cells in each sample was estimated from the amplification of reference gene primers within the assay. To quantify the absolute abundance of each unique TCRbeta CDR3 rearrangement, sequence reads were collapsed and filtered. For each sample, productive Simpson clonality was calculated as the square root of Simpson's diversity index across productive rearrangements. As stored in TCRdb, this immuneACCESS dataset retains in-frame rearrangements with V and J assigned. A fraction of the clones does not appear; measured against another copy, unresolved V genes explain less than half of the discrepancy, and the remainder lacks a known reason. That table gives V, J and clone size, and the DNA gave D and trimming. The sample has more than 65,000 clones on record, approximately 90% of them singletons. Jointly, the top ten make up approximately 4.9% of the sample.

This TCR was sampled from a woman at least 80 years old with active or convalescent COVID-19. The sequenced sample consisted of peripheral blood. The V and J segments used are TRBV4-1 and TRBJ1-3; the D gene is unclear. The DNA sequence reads TGCGCCAGCAGCCAAGGGTTGCGCACCTCTGGAAACACCATATATTTT. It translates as CASSQGLRTSGNTIYF.